The clone carrying this T cell receptor (beta chain) was detected ten times or more. Its target is not known. The authors made TCR cDNA by 5'RACE template switching, adding a universal primer site and UMIs. TCRdb itself ran the 5' RACE reads through MiXCR, one entry per CDR3 protein. The data contain a few hundred thousand distinct CDR3 sequences, about 5% of them singletons. This specimen comes from a study of T cells after yellow fever vaccination. Findings of the study overall: Some clonotypes were seen in both the CD4 and the CD8 compartments. These made up a small share and likely arose from convergent recombination. There was a possibility that FACS-sorted repertoires contained abundant clonotypes contaminating from the bulk population.

Trimming stripped 5 bases from V and 6 bases from J, with 14 bases between. Germline-derived CDR1 and CDR2 are SGHTA and FQGNSA. The CDR3 runs 13 residues. The sequences come from CD4+ T cells sorted from PBMCs, collected on the day of the yellow fever booster vaccination. The chain is built from TRBV7-2 and TRBJ2-7; D gene unclear. The source of this sequence is a man aged 18 to 29 who received the YFV17D yellow fever vaccine. CDR3 bases: TGTGCCAGCAGCCACTATGGCCCAGTCGAGCAGTACTTC. This gives the protein CASSHYGPVEQYF.